This is a list of T cell receptor beta chains from one sample in a study of human CD8 memory T cell subsets. TCRdb reprocessed the 5' RACE reads and stores each CDR3 protein as one record, lacking DNA. This sample's table reports about 18,000 distinct CDR3 sequences. Sequencing input: CD8+ T cells from PBMCs. Every receptor here comes from a human donor in good health. The CDR3 runs from the conserved cysteine through the conserved F or W. Each record gives: clone size, V gene, CDR3 length, J gene, CDR3 protein. A clone size is listed for some rows: how often the clone was seen (once, few, many), or a class if it is expanded.

.	TRBV29-1	15	TRBJ2-3	CSVVGRDRVTDTQYF
.	TRBV3-1	17	TRBJ2-5	CASKVYRPAPDRETQYF
.	TRBV2	19	TRBJ2-2	CASSESEDRGPTNTGELFF
.	TRBV9	15	TRBJ2-7	CASSVSAAGAYEQYF
.	TRBV27	13	TRBJ1-1	CASSWQGSTEAFF
.	TRBV3-1	14	TRBJ2-2	CASSQDSRPGELFF
.	TRBV7-6	16	TRBJ2-1	CASSLGSGSSYNEQFF
.	TRBV28	16	TRBJ2-3	CASSSLLAGGTDTQYF
.	TRBV7-9	13	TRBJ1-2	CASRPQTGDGYTF
.	TRBV28	13	TRBJ2-5	CASSYGQGETQYF
.	TRBV29-1	18	TRBJ2-5	CSVHTPQAGGLRMETQYF
.	TRBV4-3	17	TRBJ2-1	CASSQDSVGSSYNEQFF
.	TRBV4-3	15	TRBJ1-2	CASSQELTDLYGYTF
.	TRBV13	14	TRBJ1-1	CASSLGNTAREAFF
medium-sized	TRBV7-9	14	TRBJ1-6	CASSLGSIISPLHF
.	TRBV4-1	17	TRBJ2-7	CASSQDRAVGGLYEQYF
.	TRBV20-1	14	TRBJ2-5	CSASLPQEGQTQYF
.	TRBV10-3	13	TRBJ2-1	CAISESSENEQFF
.	TRBV5-4	12	TRBJ2-7	CASSLGGTEQYF
.	TRBV4-3	15	TRBJ2-7	CASSQFWGSGSEQYF